A single sample gave rise to the 26 T cell receptor beta chains below, sequenced in a study of cytomegalovirus exposure and HLA in healthy donors (dated by TCRdb to 2015 to 2018). Libraries were made using the immunoSEQ multiplex PCR assay. A mixture of 60 forward primers for TCR Vbeta segments and 13 reverse primers for TCR Jbeta segments was used in the multiplex PCR. Held by TCRdb, this immuneACCESS table contains in-frame sequences only and omits some clones. Under half of the omission traces to an unresolved V gene where checked; the cause of the rest is unknown. This sample has 160,000 or so clones in its table, and under 80% of those were observed once. The ten largest clones represent under 2.5% of the sample. Material: PBMCs. Receptors were obtained from a human donor in good health.

V and J are TRBV27 and TRBJ2-5; 9 positions match TRBD2. The CDR3 sequence is 15 residues long. Germline V CDR1 and CDR2: MNHEY, SMNVEV (reference sequence). V trimming: 8 bases; J trimming: 1 base; junction bases outside the gene matches: 8. CDR3 loop: CASQQLAGLQETQYF. The CDR3 DNA follows: TGTGCCAGCCAGCAGCTAGCGGGGCTCCAAGAGACCCAGTACTTC.

This chain joins TRBV27 and TRBJ2-1, with D unclear. Trimming took off 2 bases at V and 4 bases at J, with 6 bases between the two ends. CDR1 is MNHEY and CDR2 is SMNVEV in the germline V gene (reference sequence). This CDR3 is built from 13 residues. The CDR3 nucleotides are TGTGCCAGCAGTTTAGAGGCGTACAATGAGCAGTTCTTC. Encoded protein: CASSLEAYNEQFF.

This clone was counted a single time. This rearrangement joins TRBV6-4 to TRBJ2-7; D might be TRBD1 (5 bases). Trimming took 3 bases from V and 2 from J, leaving 11 bases between them. Germline V gene sequence: CDR1 MRHNA, CDR2 SNTAGT. The CDR3 spans 14 residues. The CDR3 DNA reads as TGTGCCAGCAGTGAGGCGGAAGGGGCCTACGAGCAGTACTTC. It codes for CASSEAEGAYEQYF.

The table lists this clone with a few counts. The CDR3 here is CAISEVLAGASTDTQYF. DNA of the CDR3: TGTGCCATCAGTGAGGTTCTGGCGGGGGCTAGCACAGATACGCAGTATTTT. This chain connects TRBV10-3 to TRBJ2-3; possibly TRBD2 for D (7 bases). V lost 2 bases and J 0 bases, leaving 15 bases between the germline ends. This CDR3 contains 17 residues. Germline values: CDR1 ENHRY, CDR2 SYGVKD.

This chain links TRBV5-1 with TRBJ1-1; D is possibly TRBD1 (5 bases). The CDR3 totals 17 residues. V lost 1 base and J lost 0, with 16 bases in between. Germline V gene data show CDR1 as SGHRS and CDR2 as YFSETQ. The CDR3, as DNA: TGCGCCAGCAGCTTGTTTTCGTTTGGGGCCATGAACACTGAAGCTTTCTTT. Its translation is CASSLFSFGAMNTEAFF.

Here the CDR3 reads CASRRQGGSNQPQHF. The DNA for the CDR3 is TGTGCCAGCCGGAGGCAGGGGGGTAGCAATCAGCCCCAGCATTTT. The J gene is TRBJ1-5, the V gene TRBV2; 7 nucleotides agree with TRBD1. With 8 bases clipped from V and 0 bases from J, the junction kept 7 bases outside the gene matches. Germline loops: CDR1 SNHLY, CDR2 FYNNEI. The CDR3 has 15 residues. The full variable domain, rest sourced from reference TRBV2 and TRBJ1-5, is EPEVTQTPSHQVTQMGQEVILRCVPISNHLYFYWYRQILGQKVEFLVSFYNNEISEKSEIFDDQFSVERPDGSNFTLKIRSTKLEDSAMYFCASRRQGGSNQPQHFGDGTRLSIL.

Here the CDR3 reads CASSAQGSGELFF. The CDR3 region has the DNA TGTGCCAGCAGCGCCCAGGGTTCCGGGGAGCTGTTTTTT. The chain links TRBV7-3 to TRBJ2-2; possibly TRBD1 for D (5 bases). V was shortened by 5 bases and J by 6 bases, with 10 bases between the two germline ends. The germline gives CDR1 SGHTA, CDR2 FQGTGA. The CDR3 extends over 13 amino acids.

With respect to this clone: Other DNA sequences in the same sample also yield this CDR3. The rearrangement uses TRBV5-1 and TRBJ1-5; TRBD1 is a possible D gene (5 bases). The germline gives CDR1 SGHRS, CDR2 YFSETQ. This CDR3 has 15 residues. Between the trimmed V and J ends, which lost 2 bases and 0 bases, there was a span of 9 bases. The CDR3: CASSLTGVSNQPQHF. In DNA form, the CDR3 reads TGCGCCAGCAGCTTAACGGGGGTTAGCAATCAGCCCCAGCATTTT.

CDR3 sequence: CASSLGAGRTNEKLFF. Written as DNA, the CDR3 is TGTGCCAGCAGCTTGGGGGCAGGGAGGACTAATGAAAAACTGTTTTTT. This chain joins TRBV5-4 and TRBJ1-4; possible D gene TRBD1, 5 bases. CDR1 and CDR2 from the germline V gene are SGHNT and YYREEE (reference sequence). The CDR3 is 16 amino acids. Deletions cut 0 bases from V and 2 bases from J, with 11 bases between.

This clone appeared once. V and J are TRBV5-4 and TRBJ2-5; 8 bases are a match to TRBD2. Per germline, CDR1 SGHNT and CDR2 YYREEE (reference sequence). The CDR3 totals 14 residues. The junction had 3 bases not matched to a gene; V was cut back by 0 bases and J by 5 bases. CDR3 nucleotide sequence: TGTGCCAGCAGCTTGGCCGGGAGGGGTGAGACCCAGTACTTC. Protein product: CASSLAGRGETQYF.

This clone was seen more than once but under ten times. The rearrangement links TRBV9 to TRBJ2-7; the D is unclear. Per germline, CDR1 SGDLS and CDR2 YYNGEE. This CDR3 has 15 residues. V was trimmed by 0 bases and J by 3 bases, leaving 13 bases between them. The CDR3 bases are TGTGCCAGCAGCGTAGGGCAGAGGATCATCTACGAGCAGTACTTC. Amino acid sequence: CASSVGQRIIYEQYF.

This chain links TRBV2 with TRBJ1-5; D perhaps matches TRBD1 (5 bases). The CDR3 is made up of 16 amino acids. V was trimmed by 3 bases and J by 2 bases, leaving 14 bases between them. The germline gives CDR1 SNHLY, CDR2 FYNNEI. The CDR3 sequence: CASSEGQPRGNQPQHF. In DNA, the CDR3 is TGTGCCAGCAGTGAGGGGCAGCCAAGGGGCAATCAGCCCCAGCATTTT.

The chain is built from TRBV7-9 and TRBJ2-3; 11 positions agree with TRBD1. Germline V gene data show CDR1 as SEHNR and CDR2 as FQNEAQ (reference sequence). CDR3 length equals 15 residues. V was pared by 1 base and J by 4 bases, with 1 base of the junction left unmatched. This chain's CDR3 is CASSLGTGGADTQYF. In DNA, the CDR3 is TGTGCCAGCAGCTTAGGGACAGGGGGCGCAGATACGCAGTATTTT.

On this clone itself: Within the sample, other DNA sequences also encode this same CDR3. The rearrangement uses TRBV30 and TRBJ1-1; D is unclear. The CDR3 runs 10 residues. Trimming pared 2 bases from V and 5 bases from J, leaving 3 bases between. The germline V gene encodes CDR1 GTSNPN and CDR2 SVGIG (reference sequence). CDR3 DNA: TGTGCCTGGAGTCGTACTGAAGCTTTCTTT. Translating it yields CAWSRTEAFF.

This clone was seen just once. The chain combines TRBV19 with TRBJ2-1; the D gene is possibly TRBD2 (6 bases). With 4 bases removed from V and 4 bases from J, the gap between germline ends came to 20 bases. This CDR3 is built from 17 residues. Germline V gene sequence: CDR1 LNHDA, CDR2 SQIVND (reference sequence). In DNA, the CDR3 is TGTGCCAGTAGTACACAAGGCACGGGGGTGGGGTACAATGAGCAGTTCTTC. It encodes CASSTQGTGVGYNEQFF.

This rearrangement joins TRBV19 to TRBJ2-4; possible D gene TRBD1, 5 bases. Germline assignment: CDR1 LNHDA and CDR2 SQIVND (reference sequence). The CDR3 has 14 residues. V dropped 6 bases and J dropped 4 bases, with 13 bases sitting between them. The CDR3 DNA follows: TGTGCCAGTAGACCCGACAGAAGTAAAAACATTCAGTACTTC. Residues: CASRPDRSKNIQYF.

About this clone itself: An end of the junction does not agree with germline; a read error may underlie this. This chain joins TRBV7-7 and TRBJ1-1; D is unclear. The germline gives CDR1 SSHAT, CDR2 FNYEAQ (reference sequence). The CDR3 consists of 15 residues. CDR3 sequence reads: CASSPLAAEHTEAFF. For the CDR3, the DNA is TGTGCTAGCAGCCCTCTGGCGGCGGAACACACTGAAGCTTTCTTT. The whole variable domain, filled in from reference TRBV7-7 and TRBJ1-1, reads GAGVSQSPRYKVTKRGQDVTLRCDPISSHATLYWYQQALGQGPEFLTYFNYEAQPDKSGLPSDRFSAERPEGSISTLTIQRTEQRDSAMYRCASSPLAAEHTEAFFGQGTRLTVV.

The chain combines TRBV5-1 with TRBJ2-1; TRBD2 agrees at 12 bases. J lost 5 bases, V lost 4 bases, and 10 bases had no gene match. Germline CDR1 reads SGHRS; CDR2 reads YFSETQ. The CDR3 is 17 residues long. The CDR3 DNA reads TGCGCCAGCAGCAGGGCTCTAGCGGGGGGGCCTAACAATGAGCAGTTCTTC. Its protein product is CASSRALAGGPNNEQFF.

This chain uses TRBV5-4 with TRBJ1-4, with D unresolved. Trimming removed 4 bases at V and 1 base at J, with 8 bases between. The CDR3 runs to 14 residues. Germline CDR1 and CDR2: SGHNT and YYREEE (reference sequence). In DNA, the CDR3 is TGTGCCAGCAGCGACGGGGTAACTAATGAAAAACTGTTTTTT. Translating gives CASSDGVTNEKLFF. The entire variable domain, with the rest obtained from reference TRBV5-4 and TRBJ1-4, is as follows: ETGVTQSPTHLIKTRGQQVTLRCSSQSGHNTVSWYQQALGQGPQFIFQYYREEENGRGNFPPRFSGLQFPNYSSELNVNALELDDSALYLCASSDGVTNEKLFFGSGTQLSVL.

The rearrangement links TRBV11-2 to TRBJ2-2; possibly TRBD1 for D (5 bases). V dropped 0 bases and J dropped 4 bases, with 6 bases sitting between them. The CDR3 is 14 residues long. CDR1 and CDR2 from the germline V gene are SGHAT and FQNNGV. The CDR3 spells CASSLDQGTGELFF. CDR3 nucleotide sequence: TGTGCCAGCAGCTTAGATCAGGGCACCGGGGAGCTGTTTTTT. Complete variable domain (other parts from reference TRBV11-2 and TRBJ2-2): EAGVAQSPRYKIIEKRQSVAFWCNPISGHATLYWYQQILGQGPKLLIQFQNNGVVDDSQLPKDRFSAERLKGVDSTLKIQPAKLEDSAVYLCASSLDQGTGELFFGEGSRLTVL.

This clone has a single count. The chain links TRBV6-1 to TRBJ2-5; TRBD2 might be the D (5 bases). The J call could be wrong; TRBJ2-7 is a better fit for the DNA end. Germline CDR1 MNHNS, CDR2 SASEGT. The CDR3 is 14 residues long. The DNA of the CDR3 is TGTGCCACCTACCTGGAGAGGGATTCCTACGAGCAGTACTTC. This codes for CATYLERDSYEQYF.

The chain is built from TRBV7-2 and TRBJ1-5; D possibly corresponds to TRBD1 (6 bases). Trimming took 1 base from V and 5 from J, leaving 15 bases between them. In germline, CDR1 is SGHTA, CDR2 FQGNSA. The CDR3 has 16 amino acids. CDR3 protein: CASSLEVSGVHQPQHF. CDR3 DNA sequence: TGTGCCAGCAGCTTAGAGGTGTCAGGGGTTCATCAGCCCCAGCATTTT.

This clone was detected only a few times. The J gene is TRBJ1-3, the V gene TRBV9; 7 bases agree with TRBD1. The CDR3 runs 17 residues. CDR1 is SGDLS and CDR2 is YYNGEE in the germline V gene. The junction had 10 bases not matched to a gene; V was cut back by 3 bases and J by 1 base. The CDR3 loop is CASSGRDSPTSGNTIYF. The DNA for the CDR3 is TGTGCCAGCAGCGGTCGGGACAGTCCAACTTCTGGAAACACCATATATTTT. Using reference TRBV9 and TRBJ1-3 for the parts outside the CDR3, the full variable domain is DSGVTQTPKHLITATGQRVTLRCSPRSGDLSVYWYQQSLDQGLQFLIQYYNGEERAKGNILERFSAQQFPDLHSELNLSSLELGDSALYFCASSGRDSPTSGNTIYFGEGSWLTVV.

V usage is TRBV11-2 and J usage is TRBJ2-3; D possibly corresponds to TRBD2 (7 bases). The V gene's germline CDR1 is SGHAT and CDR2 FQNNGV. The CDR3 is 16 residues long. Trimming pared 2 bases from V and 0 bases from J, leaving 12 bases between. The chain's CDR3 is CASSLRGGSSTDTQYF. In DNA, the CDR3 is TGTGCCAGCAGCTTAAGGGGGGGCTCTAGCACAGATACGCAGTATTTT. Full variable domain (rest looked up from reference TRBV11-2 and TRBJ2-3): EAGVAQSPRYKIIEKRQSVAFWCNPISGHATLYWYQQILGQGPKLLIQFQNNGVVDDSQLPKDRFSAERLKGVDSTLKIQPAKLEDSAVYLCASSLRGGSSTDTQYFGPGTRLTVL.

This clone occurred once. The rearrangement uses TRBV6-6 and TRBJ2-7; weak D call: TRBD1 (5 bases). The germline V gene encodes CDR1 MNHNY and CDR2 SVGAGI (reference sequence). Trimming removed 6 bases from V and 9 bases from J, with 24 bases in between. The CDR3 is 15 amino acids. CDR3 amino acids: CASSNLTPTLGPQYF. The CDR3 bases are TGTGCCAGCAGCAACCTTACTCCGACCCTGGGGCCGCAGTACTTC.

V gene TRBV11-3 combines with J gene TRBJ2-1; 9 bases map to TRBD2. J was trimmed by 2 bases and V by 3 bases; bases with no gene match: 5. There are 16 residues in the CDR3. Germline-derived CDR1 and CDR2 are SGHNT and YENEEA. The CDR3 protein is CASSFFGGGAYNEQFF. CDR3 nucleotide sequence: TGTGCCAGCAGCTTTTTTGGCGGGGGGGCCTACAATGAGCAGTTCTTC.